The clone carrying this T cell receptor (beta chain) appeared a few times. In the source study's methods: Reference gene primer amplification in the assay estimated nucleated cell counts. Some clones are missing from TCRdb's copy, which holds only in-frame ones; the method was immunoSEQ multiplex PCR. Clone size and V and J calls were adopted from that table, with D and trimming inferred from the DNA. Among about 430,000 clones listed, around nine tenths were seen once. The sample comes from a study of blood T cell repertoires in COVID-19. Study details: The study drew acute and convalescent COVID-19 samples from the United States, Italy and Spain.

The V gene's germline CDR1 is KGHDR and CDR2 SFDVKD. CDR3 size: 16 residues. With V trimmed by 5 bases and J by 5 bases, 10 bases remained unmatched. Which cohort a participant joined came from the clinical history participants gave. The rearrangement links TRBV24-1 to TRBJ2-5; 10 nucleotides agree with TRBD1. The receptor was derived from a woman under 30 who had been exposed to COVID-19. Sequenced sample: PBMCs or T cells enriched from blood (not recorded which). Here the CDR3 reads CATSGPGQGTWETQYF. The CDR3 coding sequence is TGTGCCACCAGTGGCCCGGGACAGGGGACTTGGGAGACCCAGTACTTC.